This TCR beta chain was sequenced during a study of CD4+ T cells in melanoma. Study conclusions and caveats: CD8+ T cell, macrophage and B cell function reportedly correlated with neoantigen-specific CD4+ T cells. Reportedly, melanoma neoantigen-specific CD4+ T cells showed varied differentiation states.

CDR3 length equals 20 residues. Between the trimmed V and J ends, which lost 3 bases and 0 bases, there was a span of 23 bases. CDR1 SGHVS and CDR2 FNYEAQ come from the germline V gene. Note on this clone: Its antigen is undetermined.

Here immunoSEQ multiplex PCR was the method, and the copy in TCRdb shows in-frame clones only, minus some. The sample lists about 55,000 clones; roughly three quarters were seen once. The sequence came from a human donor with melanoma. The rearrangement joins TRBV7-6 to TRBJ2-2, with a tentative D call TRBD2 (7 bases). Sequencing input: tumor tissue. CDR3 nucleotides: TGTGCCAGCAGCTTTTACCCCATTAGGGCGGGGGCCGCGAACACCGGGGAGCTGTTTTTT. It encodes CASSFYPIRAGAANTGELFF.